The rows below give T cell receptor beta chains drawn from one sample of a study of OX40 agonist ivuxolimab in advanced cancers. Here immunoSEQ multiplex PCR was the method, and the copy in TCRdb shows in-frame clones only, minus some. The sample contains tens of thousands of clones, 85% to 95% of which appear only once. Sequencing used CD4+ or CD8+ T cells sorted from blood, obtained in a trial of the OX40 agonist ivuxolimab. The receptors were gathered from an adult with an advanced solid tumor such as melanoma, head and neck, liver or kidney cancer. Both conserved end residues are part of each CDR3. Fields, in order: clone size, J gene, D gene, V gene, CDR3 protein. A D gene is named only where the DNA matches it firmly. A clone size is listed for some rows: how often the clone was seen (once, few, many), or a class if it is expanded.

size: once; J: TRBJ1-2; D: .; V: TRBV19; CDR3: CASSPSGVGANYGYTF
size: .; J: TRBJ1-5; D: .; V: TRBV4-3; CDR3: CASSQDLFPVGQPQHF
size: .; J: TRBJ2-6; D: TRBD1; V: TRBV29-1; CDR3: CSVEGDRASSGANVLTF
size: .; J: TRBJ1-1; D: .; V: TRBV5-1; CDR3: CASSLVGPMNTEAFF
size: .; J: TRBJ1-1; D: .; V: TRBV10-3; CDR3: CAISESGRDTEAFF
size: .; J: TRBJ1-5; D: TRBD1; V: TRBV27; CDR3: CASSLGQGDQPQHF
size: .; J: TRBJ1-2; D: .; V: TRBV27; CDR3: CASSLGGAHGYTF
size: few; J: TRBJ1-1; D: .; V: TRBV19; CDR3: CASSMGRMNTEAFF
size: once; J: TRBJ2-3; D: .; V: TRBV28; CDR3: CASSSDSPYADTQYF
size: .; J: TRBJ1-2; D: .; V: TRBV14; CDR3: CASSLPGGRGPDYGYTF
size: .; J: TRBJ2-2; D: .; V: TRBV9; CDR3: CASSEGQNTGELFF
size: .; J: TRBJ1-6; D: .; V: TRBV10-1; CDR3: CQVAGTLGNSPLHF
size: once; J: TRBJ2-5; D: TRBD2; V: TRBV7-9; CDR3: CASSSVASGETQYF
size: .; J: TRBJ1-6; D: .; V: TRBV7-8; CDR3: CASSQAGQLLSSPLHF
size: .; J: TRBJ2-7; D: TRBD1; V: TRBV9; CDR3: CASSVDRGPYEQYF
size: once; J: TRBJ2-7; D: .; V: TRBV15; CDR3: CATSRDAGSYEQYF
size: .; J: TRBJ1-2; D: TRBD1; V: TRBV14; CDR3: CASSRLTGDYGYTF
size: .; J: TRBJ1-2; D: .; V: TRBV6-6; CDR3: CASRVRGNYGYTF
size: .; J: TRBJ1-1; D: .; V: TRBV27; CDR3: CASSPSMGGVGTEAFF
size: .; J: TRBJ1-1; D: .; V: TRBV19; CDR3: CASSITGGTTEAFF
size: .; J: TRBJ2-1; D: .; V: TRBV4-1; CDR3: CASSQLVQDEQFF
size: .; J: TRBJ2-7; D: .; V: TRBV29-1; CDR3: CSVEFGETLYEQYF
size: once; J: TRBJ2-3; D: .; V: TRBV6-5; CDR3: CASSYSSQNTQYF
size: .; J: TRBJ2-7; D: TRBD1; V: TRBV4-1; CDR3: CASSQAEVGQGLHEQYF
size: .; J: TRBJ1-1; D: .; V: TRBV5-1; CDR3: CASSWEALNTEAFF
size: .; J: TRBJ1-4; D: .; V: TRBV7-9; CDR3: CASSLGSTGIEEKLFF
size: once; J: TRBJ2-5; D: .; V: TRBV14; CDR3: CASSHVHASQETQYF
size: .; J: TRBJ1-2; D: .; V: TRBV7-2; CDR3: CASSQSLQGDYYGYTF
size: .; J: TRBJ1-6; D: TRBD1; V: TRBV10-1; CDR3: CASCKTGTDNSPLHF
size: .; J: TRBJ2-3; D: TRBD1; V: TRBV4-3; CDR3: CASSQEDRVGTDTQYF
size: .; J: TRBJ2-1; D: TRBD2; V: TRBV29-1; CDR3: CSVEGLAGGFNEQFF
size: .; J: TRBJ1-4; D: .; V: TRBV9; CDR3: CASSAQDSSNEKLFF
size: .; J: TRBJ1-4; D: .; V: TRBV4-1; CDR3: CASSLGDNEKLFF
size: .; J: TRBJ2-7; D: .; V: TRBV27; CDR3: CASSVIAASSYEQYF
size: .; J: TRBJ2-7; D: .; V: TRBV28; CDR3: CASSLDGSGEQYF
size: .; J: TRBJ2-5; D: .; V: TRBV6-5; CDR3: CASSYSERETQYF
size: .; J: TRBJ1-5; D: TRBD1; V: TRBV5-1; CDR3: CASSPGGQSQPQHF
size: .; J: TRBJ2-7; D: TRBD1; V: TRBV19; CDR3: CASSITGTGAYEQYF
size: .; J: TRBJ2-3; D: .; V: TRBV9; CDR3: CASSVDGVGIDTQYF
size: .; J: TRBJ2-1; D: TRBD2; V: TRBV11-2; CDR3: CASSLDSGTSGYNEQFF
size: .; J: TRBJ1-1; D: .; V: TRBV19; CDR3: CASNLNTEAFF
size: .; J: TRBJ1-1; D: .; V: TRBV6-6; CDR3: CASSFPGGETEAFF
size: .; J: TRBJ1-2; D: TRBD1; V: TRBV6-5; CDR3: CASTDGQGISF
size: few; J: TRBJ1-4; D: .; V: TRBV4-2; CDR3: CASSPRGEKLFF
size: once; J: TRBJ1-1; D: .; V: TRBV10-1; CDR3: CASSADTVNTEAFF
size: .; J: TRBJ2-7; D: .; V: TRBV5-6; CDR3: CASSLNEEGQYF
size: .; J: TRBJ2-2; D: .; V: TRBV6-6; CDR3: CASTVRTGELFF
size: .; J: TRBJ2-7; D: .; V: TRBV27; CDR3: CASSPDGDSYEQYF
size: .; J: TRBJ2-1; D: .; V: TRBV6-1; CDR3: CASSEASTGASSYNEQFF
size: .; J: TRBJ2-1; D: TRBD2; V: TRBV28; CDR3: CASSTDGLASYNEQFF
size: .; J: TRBJ1-5; D: .; V: TRBV19; CDR3: CASSTDWGENQPQHF
size: .; J: TRBJ2-2; D: .; V: TRBV10-3; CDR3: CAISESKRVTGELFF